These 13 T cell receptor beta chains share one sample of origin, sequenced in a study of T cell repertoires in cytomegalovirus infection. TCRdb re-derived calls from the reads in MiXCR, one entry per CDR3 protein. There are a few hundred thousand distinct CDR3 sequences in the sample; about a sixth occur only once, and roughly 50% lies in the top ten. Sequencing was carried out using CD8+ T cells from PBMCs. The receptor source for this set is a human donor in good health (CMV status not recorded). Some clones in this sample may be carry-over from other donors' samples.

This clonotype was recorded a few times. The chain uses TRBV6-1 and TRBJ1-5; 9 bases fit TRBD1. Germline V gene lookup returns CDR1 MNHNS and CDR2 SASEGT. The CDR3 has 17 amino acids. V shed 2 bases and J 0 bases; nucleotides not matched to a gene: 5. The chain's CDR3 is CASSEWDREDSNQPQHF. For the CDR3, the DNA is TGTGCCAGCAGTGAATGGGACAGGGAGGATAGCAATCAGCCCCAGCATTTT.

This chain links TRBV5-6 with TRBJ1-6; TRBD1 agrees at 9 bases. The V gene's germline CDR1 is SGHDT and CDR2 YYEEEE. V gave up 3 bases and J gave up 7 bases; unmatched junction bases: 2. The CDR3 is 14 residues long. CDR3 amino acids: CASSYGTGNSPLHF. The CDR3 nucleotides read TGTGCCAGCAGCTATGGGACAGGGAATTCACCCCTCCACTTT.

This clonotype occurred a few times. The gene calls are TRBV6-1 and TRBJ1-4, with 7 bases aligning to TRBD1. The CDR3 contains 14 residues. The germline gives CDR1 MNHNS, CDR2 SASEGT. The V and J ends lost 6 bases and 4 bases, in that order; junction bases with no gene match: 5. CDR3 coding DNA: TGTGCCAGCAGCTCGGGACAGCATAATGAAAAACTGTTTTTT. As protein: CASSSGQHNEKLFF.

J is TRBJ1-2 and V is TRBV4-1; D is undetermined. This CDR3 is 16 amino acids long. Trimming took off 0 bases at V and 4 bases at J, with 15 bases between the two ends. Germline V gene sequence: CDR1 MGHRA, CDR2 YSYEKL. Here the CDR3 DNA reads TGCGCCAGCAGCCAAGACGGGAGCTTCCTTCCCTATGGCTACACCTTC. Translating gives CASSQDGSFLPYGYTF.

This clonotype was counted only a few times. The J gene is TRBJ2-1, the V gene TRBV7-2; TRBD2 matches 10 bases. The CDR3 contains 15 residues. Per the germline V gene, CDR1 is SGHTA and CDR2 is FQGNSA. V gave up 6 bases and J gave up 2 bases; unmatched junction bases: 4. DNA of the CDR3: TGTGCCAGCAGACGCACTAGCGGGGCCTACAATGAGCAGTTCTTC. Encoded protein: CASRRTSGAYNEQFF. Full variable domain (missing parts from reference TRBV7-2 and TRBJ2-1): GAGVSQSPSNKVTEKGKDVELRCDPISGHTALYWYRQSLGQGLEFLIYFQGNSAPDKSGLPSDRFSAERTGGSVSTLTIQRTQQEDSAVYLCASRRTSGAYNEQFFGPGTRLTVL.

In its sample, this clonotype was seen many times. V and J are TRBV7-9 and TRBJ2-2, with 8 nucleotides matching TRBD1. The trim removed 3 bases at V and 1 base at J, leaving 1 base unmatched. The germline V gene has CDR1 SEHNR and CDR2 FQNEAQ (reference sequence). This CDR3 is 15 amino acids long. The CDR3 DNA sequence: TGTGCCAGCAGCTTCGGGACAGGGAACACCGGGGAGCTGTTTTTT. Translating it yields CASSFGTGNTGELFF.

As concerns this clonotype: A read error may be the cause here, since a much bigger clone is one base away. The chain carries TRBV11-2 and TRBJ2-4, with a weak D call TRBD1 (6 bases). The germline gives CDR1 SGHAT, CDR2 FQNNGV. The CDR3 is 14 residues long. CDR3 amino acids: CVSSDSGHQNIQYF. DNA for the CDR3: TGTGTCAGCAGCGATTCGGGACACCAAAACATTCAGTACTTC.

V usage is TRBV6-2 or TRBV6-3 and J usage is TRBJ2-3, with TRBD2 identical over 9 bases. This CDR3 has 15 residues. V shed 0 bases and J 6 bases; nucleotides not matched to a gene: 4. Germline-derived CDR1 and CDR2 are MNHEY and SVGEGT. This chain's CDR3 is CASSYSGGGADTQYF. The CDR3 nucleotides read TGTGCCAGCAGTTACTCCGGCGGGGGGGCCGATACGCAGTATTTT.

This clonotype was seen a handful of times. The rearrangement uses TRBV11-2 and TRBJ2-7; 8 positions agree with TRBD2. The J segment lost 2 bases and the V segment lost 6 bases, leaving 18 bases of the junction unmatched. This CDR3 is built from 18 residues. CDR1 is SGHAT, CDR2 FQNNGV, per germline. The CDR3, as DNA: TGTGCCAGCAGGCTCTCGGAGGGAAGACTAGCGCGAACCTACGAGCAGTACTTC. Its translation is CASRLSEGRLARTYEQYF.

The chain joins TRBV7-9 to TRBJ1-2; weak D call: TRBD1 (5 bases). The CDR3 has 15 amino acids. Germline lookup yields CDR1 SEHNR and CDR2 FQNEAQ (reference sequence). V shed 5 bases and J shed 4 bases, with 17 bases lying between them. The CDR3 DNA reads as TGTGCCAGCAGCCCCAGGGATTGGGCCGCCTATGGCTACACCTTC. Its protein product is CASSPRDWAAYGYTF.

On this clonotype itself: A much larger clone sits a single nucleotide away, making a read error possible. This chain uses TRBV7-6 with TRBJ1-1; D remains ambiguous. Germline lookup yields CDR1 SGHVS and CDR2 FNYEAQ. The CDR3 consists of 13 residues. CDR3 amino acids: CASSLQMNTEALF. CDR3 coding DNA: TGTGCCAGCAGCTTACAGATGAACACTGAAGCTCTCTTT.

This chain uses TRBV28 with TRBJ2-3; 7 bases align to TRBD2. Germline CDR1 is MDHEN and CDR2 is SYDVKM. This CDR3 is built from 13 residues. Unmatched junction bases numbered 1, after V lost 3 bases and J lost 4 bases. Written as DNA, the CDR3 is TGTGCCAGCAGTTTTACTAGCGCAGATACGCAGTATTTT. It yields the protein CASSFTSADTQYF.

The CDR3 nucleotides are TGTGCCAGCAGTGACCTGACGGAGGCAGAGACCCAGTACTTC. It is translated as CASSDLTEAETQYF. The chain has TRBV2 and TRBJ2-5; tentative D call: TRBD2 (5 bases). CDR3 length: 14 residues. In germline, CDR1 is SNHLY, CDR2 FYNNEI. V was pared by 3 bases and J by 4 bases, with 12 bases between.